This entry lists 4 T cell receptor beta chains sequenced from one sample in a study of T cell responses to AZD1222 COVID-19 vaccine (dated by TCRdb to about 2021). The sample's time point, from its label and the paper: about 28 days (+/-7) after the second vaccine dose. Library preparation employed the immunoSEQ multiplex PCR assay. What TCRdb holds here is the immuneACCESS table cut down to in-frame rearrangements. Part of the clones is not present; checked against another copy, under half of the missing clones reflect an unresolved V gene, and the others are unexplained. In this sample the table shows 40,000 to 50,000 clones, 75% to 90% of which occur a single time. Together, the top ten hold 15% to 20% of the sample. The sample in question was peripheral blood, obtained 28 days after the second AZD1222 dose. These TCRs come from an adult who received the AZD1222 COVID-19 vaccine.

This sequence joins TRBV7-8 and TRBJ1-1, with D possibly being TRBD1 (6 bases). The V end was cut by 0 bases, the J end by 1 base, with 18 bases between. This CDR3 spans 18 amino acids. Germline V gives CDR1 SGHVS, CDR2 FQNEAQ. CDR3 amino acids: CASSLALGRGLGNTEAFF. In DNA form, the CDR3 reads TGTGCCAGCAGCTTAGCGCTAGGACGGGGGCTCGGGAACACTGAAGCTTTCTTT.

This chain joins TRBV16 and TRBJ2-7; D ambiguous. The CDR3 is 15 residues long. V was pared by 4 bases and J by 0 bases, with 13 bases between. Germline-derived CDR1 and CDR2 are KGHSY and FQNENV. In DNA form, the CDR3 reads TGTGCCAGCAGCCCCCAGGTGGCGAGCTCCTACGAGCAGTACTTC. Translated, it gives CASSPQVASSYEQYF.

This chain links TRBV2 with TRBJ2-1, with D tentatively TRBD2 (6 bases). Deletions cut 4 bases from V and 0 bases from J, with 10 bases between. This CDR3 has 15 residues. CDR1 and CDR2 from the germline V gene are SNHLY and FYNNEI. The CDR3 DNA sequence: TGTGCCAGCAGTGTACGCGGGAACTCCTACAATGAGCAGTTCTTC. It specifies CASSVRGNSYNEQFF.

The sample holds one count of this clone. The chain recombines TRBV11-3 with TRBJ1-1, with TRBD1 as a possible D gene (6 bases). The germline gives CDR1 SGHNT, CDR2 YENEEA. The V and J ends lost 2 bases and 1 base respectively, with 17 bases between them. This CDR3 has 17 amino acids. CDR3 protein: CASSLFLGGPRNTEAFF. The CDR3 bases are TGTGCCAGCAGCTTATTTTTGGGGGGCCCCCGGAACACTGAAGCTTTCTTT.